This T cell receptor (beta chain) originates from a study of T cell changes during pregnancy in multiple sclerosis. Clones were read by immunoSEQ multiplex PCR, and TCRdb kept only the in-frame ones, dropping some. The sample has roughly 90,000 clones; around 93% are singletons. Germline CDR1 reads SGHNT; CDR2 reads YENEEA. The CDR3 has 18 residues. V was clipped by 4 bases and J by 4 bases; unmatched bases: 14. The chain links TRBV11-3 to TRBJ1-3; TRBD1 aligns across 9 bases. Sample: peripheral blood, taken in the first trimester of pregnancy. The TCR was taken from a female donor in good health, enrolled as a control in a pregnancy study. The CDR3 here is CASSSILLQGAQGNTIYF. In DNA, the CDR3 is TGTGCCAGCAGCTCTATACTTTTACAGGGGGCGCAGGGAAACACCATATATTTT.